This is a list of T cell receptor beta chains from one sample in a study of shared clonotypes between healthy human individuals. Some clones are missing from TCRdb's copy, which holds only in-frame ones; the method was immunoSEQ multiplex PCR. Of roughly 500,000 clones in the sample, less than 96% were seen once. What was sequenced was naive CD4+ T cells sorted from blood. The source is a woman aged 25 to 39 in good health. Each CDR3 is given with its conserved first and last residue. The D gene is left open where the match is weak. Only part of the rows carry a size: once, few, many, or a class if the clone is expanded.

J | V | D | size | CDR3 | DNA
TRBJ2-4 | TRBV15 | TRBD2 | NA | CATSPGLAGAAYSIQYF | TGTGCCACCAGCCCCGGGCTAGCGGGAGCGGCTTATAGCATTCAGTACTTC
TRBJ1-5 | TRBV28 | NA | NA | CASSRIGPFHQPQHF | TGTGCCAGCAGTAGAATAGGACCCTTTCATCAGCCCCAGCATTTT
TRBJ2-1 | TRBV5-1 | TRBD1 | NA | CASRPLVETGGHNEQFF | TGCGCCAGCAGACCCCTAGTGGAGACAGGGGGCCACAATGAGCAGTTCTTC
TRBJ1-2 | TRBV20-1 | NA | NA | CSVFDNYGYTF | TGCAGTGTCTTCGATAACTATGGCTACACCTTC
TRBJ1-1 | TRBV5-6 | TRBD1 | NA | CASSLTGGEFDTEAFF | TGTGCCAGCAGCCTTACAGGGGGGGAATTCGACACTGAAGCTTTCTTT
TRBJ1-2 | TRBV6-5 | NA | NA | CASSYPTRGGYGYTF | TGTGCCAGCAGTTACCCGACCAGGGGAGGCTATGGCTACACCTTC
TRBJ2-1 | TRBV28 | NA | NA | CASSLDPGGVNEQFF | TGTGCCAGCAGCCTGGACCCCGGAGGGGTCAATGAGCAGTTCTTC
TRBJ1-1 | TRBV15 | NA | NA | CATSRGPNTEAFF | TGTGCCACCAGCAGAGGACCGAACACTGAAGCTTTCTTT
TRBJ2-5 | TRBV18 | NA | once | CASSLARRGETQYF | TGTGCCAGCTCACTAGCCCGAAGGGGAGAGACCCAGTACTTC
TRBJ2-7 | TRBV11-2 | NA | NA | CASSRPRDGYEQYF | TGTGCCAGCAGCCGGCCGCGGGATGGATACGAGCAGTACTTC
TRBJ2-7 | TRBV28 | NA | NA | CASSSPRGEQYF | TGTGCCAGCAGTTCCCCTAGGGGGGAGCAGTACTTC
TRBJ2-7 | TRBV28 | TRBD2 | NA | CASSFRTSGTTYEQYF | TGTGCCAGCAGTTTTCGGACTAGCGGGACTACCTACGAGCAGTACTTC
TRBJ1-4 | TRBV6-9 | NA | NA | CASGFPKTEKLFF | TGTGCCAGCGGTTTCCCCAAAACGGAAAAACTGTTTTTT
TRBJ2-2 | TRBV2 | NA | NA | CASSDFSRVNTGELFF | TGTGCCAGCAGTGATTTTAGCAGGGTGAACACCGGGGAGCTGTTTTTT
TRBJ2-7 | TRBV6-4 | TRBD1 | NA | CASSYSDRGHEQYF | TGTGCCAGCAGTTACTCGGACAGGGGACACGAGCAGTACTTC
TRBJ2-5 | TRBV7-6 | TRBD2 | NA | CASSLVRGLAAKETQYF | TGTGCCAGCAGCTTAGTTAGGGGACTAGCGGCCAAAGAGACCCAGTACTTC
TRBJ2-7 | TRBV6-6 | TRBD1 | NA | CASTRDRSSYEQYF | TGTGCCAGCACCCGGGACAGGAGCTCCTACGAGCAGTACTTC
TRBJ2-3 | TRBV30 | NA | NA | CAWSVQAAATDTQYF | TGTGCCTGGAGTGTACAGGCAGCGGCCACAGATACGCAGTATTTT
TRBJ1-2 | TRBV28 | NA | once | CASSLTGGRRLHGYTF | TGTGCCAGCTCCTTGACGGGGGGGCGCAGGCTACATGGCTACACCTTC
TRBJ2-7 | TRBV6-5 | TRBD1 | NA | CASMGQGAVYEQYF | TGTGCCAGCATGGGACAGGGGGCGGTCTACGAGCAGTACTTC
TRBJ2-7 | TRBV6-5 | NA | NA | CASSSWAYEQYF | TGTGCCAGCAGTTCGTGGGCGTACGAGCAGTACTTC
TRBJ1-2 | TRBV7-9 | NA | NA | CASSLPGARGYTF | TGTGCCAGCAGCTTACCGGGGGCGCGTGGCTACACCTTC
TRBJ2-3 | TRBV7-9 | TRBD2 | once | CASSRGLAGGSDTQYF | TGTGCCAGCAGCCGAGGACTAGCGGGAGGCTCAGATACGCAGTATTTT
TRBJ2-2 | TRBV11-3 | NA | NA | CASSGGAIGELFF | TGTGCCAGCAGCGGGGGGGCCATCGGGGAGCTGTTTTTT
TRBJ2-3 | TRBV5-1 | TRBD2 | NA | CASSSTSGKKDTQYF | TGCGCCAGCAGCTCGACTAGCGGGAAAAAAGATACGCAGTATTTT
TRBJ2-5 | TRBV7-2 | TRBD2 | NA | CASSSRTSGGRQYF | TGTGCCAGCAGCTCTAGGACTAGCGGGGGCAGGCAGTACTTC
TRBJ2-1 | TRBV19 | TRBD1 | NA | CASTTGGANSFRQFF | TGTGCCAGTACTACAGGGGGCGCGAATTCCTTCCGCCAGTTCTTC
TRBJ2-3 | TRBV11-2 | TRBD2 | NA | CASSPVGLAGEETDTQYF | TGTGCCAGCAGCCCTGTGGGACTAGCGGGAGAAGAGACAGATACGCAGTATTTT
TRBJ2-1 | TRBV4-2 | NA | NA | CASSHRDSNNEQFF | TGTGCCAGCAGCCACCGGGACTCGAACAATGAGCAGTTCTTC
TRBJ2-3 | TRBV6-6 | TRBD1 | NA | CASRRQGGTDTQYF | TGTGCCAGCAGAAGACAGGGGGGCACAGATACGCAGTATTTT
TRBJ1-3 | TRBV28 | NA | NA | CASSFEGAEGNTIYF | TGTGCCAGCAGTTTTGAGGGCGCGGAAGGAAACACCATATATTTT
TRBJ2-2 | TRBV4-2 | NA | NA | CASSHLKGFGELFF | TGTGCCAGCAGCCATCTGAAAGGGTTTGGGGAGCTGTTTTTT
TRBJ2-7 | TRBV10-1 | NA | NA | CASSPMRTYEQYF | TGCGCCAGCAGTCCTATGAGGACCTACGAGCAGTACTTC
TRBJ1-2 | TRBV7-8 | TRBD1 | once | CASSPFQGQGADGYTF | TGTGCCAGCAGCCCATTCCAGGGACAGGGGGCGGATGGCTACACCTTC
TRBJ2-4 | TRBV29-1 | NA | NA | CSGRDPAKNIQYF | TGCAGCGGGAGGGACCCTGCCAAAAACATTCAGTACTTC
TRBJ1-5 | TRBV4-1 | TRBD1 | NA | CASSQEGRGQPQHF | TGCGCCAGCAGCCAAGAGGGCAGGGGGCAGCCCCAGCATTTT
TRBJ1-3 | TRBV10-2 | NA | NA | CASRGSHSGNTIYF | TGCGCCAGCAGGGGCAGTCACTCTGGAAACACCATATATTTT
TRBJ2-2 | TRBV7-9 | NA | NA | CASSFQGRNTGELFF | TGTGCCAGCAGCTTCCAGGGGAGGAATACCGGGGAGCTGTTTTTT
TRBJ2-7 | TRBV9 | NA | NA | CASSVGDQWAEQYF | TGTGCCAGCAGCGTAGGAGACCAATGGGCCGAGCAGTACTTC
TRBJ2-7 | TRBV5-6 | NA | once | CASSLNRRGYEQYF | TGTGCCAGCAGCTTGAACAGGAGGGGATACGAGCAGTACTTC
TRBJ1-1 | TRBV5-1 | NA | NA | CASSSHSDTPNTEAFF | TGCGCCAGCAGCTCCCACTCGGACACCCCGAACACTGAAGCTTTCTTT